This T cell receptor (beta chain) was sequenced during a study of PD-1 blockade in mismatch repair-deficient tumors. The study's findings and limits: Tumor-resident clones, often undetectable pretreatment in blood, expanded then contracted after pembrolizumab.

All patients were mismatch repair deficient, assessed by either PCR or immunohistochemistry. There are 15 residues in the CDR3. The ends lost 5 bases at V and 4 bases at J; junction bases unmatched: 10. CDR1 and CDR2 (germline): MNHEY, SMNVEV (reference sequence). This table comes from immunoSEQ multiplex PCR, and its TCRdb copy is limited to in-frame clones, with some not included. Among 120,000 or so clones listed, 85% to 90% were seen once. Remarks on this clone: Its antigen remains unidentified.

The specimen comprised peripheral blood, sampled 44 weeks after starting pembrolizumab. This TCR was recovered from an adult with mismatch repair-deficient cancer. J is TRBJ1-1 and V is TRBV27; TRBD1 matches at 7 bases. This CDR3 reads CASSPEYRGFTEAFF. CDR3 coding DNA: TGTGCCAGCAGTCCGGAGTACAGGGGATTCACTGAAGCTTTCTTT.